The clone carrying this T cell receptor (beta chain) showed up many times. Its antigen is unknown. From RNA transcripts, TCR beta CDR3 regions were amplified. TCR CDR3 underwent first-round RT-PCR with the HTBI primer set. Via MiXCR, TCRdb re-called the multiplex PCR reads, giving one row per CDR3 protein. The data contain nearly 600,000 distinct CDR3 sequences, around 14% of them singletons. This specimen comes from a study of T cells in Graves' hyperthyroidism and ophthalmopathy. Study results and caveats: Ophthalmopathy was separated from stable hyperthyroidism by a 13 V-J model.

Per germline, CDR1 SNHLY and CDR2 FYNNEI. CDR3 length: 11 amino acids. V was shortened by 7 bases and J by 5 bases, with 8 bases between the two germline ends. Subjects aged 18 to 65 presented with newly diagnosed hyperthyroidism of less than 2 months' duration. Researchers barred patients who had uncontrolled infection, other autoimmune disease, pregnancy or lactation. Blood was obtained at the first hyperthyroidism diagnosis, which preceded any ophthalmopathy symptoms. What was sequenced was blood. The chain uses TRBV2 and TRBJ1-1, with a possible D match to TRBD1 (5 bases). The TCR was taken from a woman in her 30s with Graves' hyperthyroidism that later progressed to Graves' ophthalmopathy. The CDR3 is CASKTATEAFF. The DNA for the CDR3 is TGTGCCAGCAAGACAGCTACTGAAGCTTTCTTT.